This TCR beta chain was documented in a study of Ad26.COV2.S vaccination and SARS-CoV-2 variants. The V gene's germline CDR1 is LNHNV and CDR2 YYDKDF (reference sequence). The V and J ends lost 3 bases and 7 bases respectively, with 12 bases between them. The CDR3 loop spans 14 amino acids. The treatment is: about 20 received Ad26.COV2.S at low or high dose, single or two shots; about five received placebo; per-sample allocation not given. The samples were gathered on day 63 after the first injection of vaccine or placebo. Method: immunoSEQ multiplex PCR; TCRdb's copy keeps in-frame clones and lacks some. The repertoire has 350,000 to 450,000 clones, 80% to 90% of them found once; the top ten carry around 3.6%.

This TCR came from a person aged 18-65 years who received the Ad26.COV2.S COVID-19 vaccine or a placebo. The source material was peripheral blood, sampled in a trial of Ad26.COV2.S vaccine versus placebo. V usage is TRBV15 and J usage is TRBJ1-4; the D gene is possibly TRBD1 (6 bases). The CDR3 DNA sequence: TGTGCCACCAGCAGGGGGGACACCTCTGAAAAACTGTTTTTT. Translated, it gives CATSRGDTSEKLFF.